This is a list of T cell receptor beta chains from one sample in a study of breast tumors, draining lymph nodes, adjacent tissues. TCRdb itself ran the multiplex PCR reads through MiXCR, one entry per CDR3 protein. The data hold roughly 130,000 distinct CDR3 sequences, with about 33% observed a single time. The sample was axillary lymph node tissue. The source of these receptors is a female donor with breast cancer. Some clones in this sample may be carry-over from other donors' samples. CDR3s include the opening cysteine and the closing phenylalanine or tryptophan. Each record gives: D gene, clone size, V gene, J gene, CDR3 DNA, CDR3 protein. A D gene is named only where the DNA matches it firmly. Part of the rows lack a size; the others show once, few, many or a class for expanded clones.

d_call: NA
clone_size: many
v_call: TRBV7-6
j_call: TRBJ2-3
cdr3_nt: TGTGCCAGCAGCTTAGTGGCAGAAGCAGATACGCAGTATTTT
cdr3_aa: CASSLVAEADTQYF

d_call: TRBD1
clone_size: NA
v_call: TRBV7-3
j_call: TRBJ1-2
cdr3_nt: TGTGCCAGCAGAGCCGGGACAGGGGTTTACGAAGGCTACACCTTC
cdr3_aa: CASRAGTGVYEGYTF

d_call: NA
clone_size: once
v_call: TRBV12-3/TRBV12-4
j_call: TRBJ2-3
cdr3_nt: TGTGCCACCAGGGTCCCAAAAGGGTCCACAGATACGCAGTATTTT
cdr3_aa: CATRVPKGSTDTQYF

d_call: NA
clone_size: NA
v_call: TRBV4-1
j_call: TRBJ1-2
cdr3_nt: TGCGCCAGCAGCCAAGACCCGGGACGGGACTATGGCTACACCTTC
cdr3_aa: CASSQDPGRDYGYTF

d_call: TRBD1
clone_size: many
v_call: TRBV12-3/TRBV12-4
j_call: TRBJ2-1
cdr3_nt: TGTGCCAGCAGTTTATGGGACAGAACCTCGGGGTTGAATGAGCAGTTCTTC
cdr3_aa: CASSLWDRTSGLNEQFF

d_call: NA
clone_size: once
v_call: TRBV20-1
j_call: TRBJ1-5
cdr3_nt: TGCAGTGCTAGCGGACAAATGAGCAATCAGCCCCAGCATTTT
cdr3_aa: CSASGQMSNQPQHF

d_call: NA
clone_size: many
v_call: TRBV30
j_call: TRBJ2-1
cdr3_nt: TGTGCCTTGCTGTTCAGGGCGTACAATGAGCAGTTCTTC
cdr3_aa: CALLFRAYNEQFF

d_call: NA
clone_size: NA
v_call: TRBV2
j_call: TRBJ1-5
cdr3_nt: TGTGCCACTACAACATGGGATCGGGCCCAGCATTTT
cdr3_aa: CATTTWDRAQHF

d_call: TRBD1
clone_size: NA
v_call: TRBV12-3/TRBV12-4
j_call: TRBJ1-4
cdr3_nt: TGTGCCAGCGGCTTCCGGGGACAGGCTAGTGAAAAACCGTTTTTT
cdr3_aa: CASGFRGQASEKPFF

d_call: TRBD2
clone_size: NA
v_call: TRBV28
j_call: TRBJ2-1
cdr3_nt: TGTGCCACCCGTAGCGGGAGTAACTACAATGAGCAGTTCTTC
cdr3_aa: CATRSGSNYNEQFF

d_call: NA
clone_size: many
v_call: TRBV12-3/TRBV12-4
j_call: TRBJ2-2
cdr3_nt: TGTGCCAGCAGTTTGAGGGGACTTGGGGAGCTGTTTTTT
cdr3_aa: CASSLRGLGELFF

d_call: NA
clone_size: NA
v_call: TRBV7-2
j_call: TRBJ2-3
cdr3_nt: TGTGCCAGCAGCTTAGCGGGGAACATGGATACGCAGTATTTT
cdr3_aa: CASSLAGNMDTQYF

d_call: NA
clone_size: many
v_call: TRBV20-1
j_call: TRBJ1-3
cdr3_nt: TGCAGTGCTAGAGCACAGGGTATTGGCCCTGGAAACACCATATATTTT
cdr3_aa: CSARAQGIGPGNTIYF

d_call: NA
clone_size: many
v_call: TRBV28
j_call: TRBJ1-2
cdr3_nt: TGTGCCAGCAGTTCCGACCGGAGCCTTGGCTACACCTTC
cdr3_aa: CASSSDRSLGYTF

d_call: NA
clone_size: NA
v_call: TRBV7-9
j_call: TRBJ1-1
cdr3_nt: TGTGCCAGCAGCGTGCAGGGTGGGCACACTGAAGCTTTCTTT
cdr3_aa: CASSVQGGHTEAFF

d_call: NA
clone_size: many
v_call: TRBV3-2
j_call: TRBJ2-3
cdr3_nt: TGTGCCAGCAGCCAAGTTCAGACTAGCGGGGACCGCACAGATACGCAGTATTTT
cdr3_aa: CASSQVQTSGDRTDTQYF

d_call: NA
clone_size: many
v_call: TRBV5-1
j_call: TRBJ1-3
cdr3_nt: TGCGCCAGCAGCCTACATGGTGATTCTGGTGGAAACACCATATATTTT
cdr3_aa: CASSLHGDSGGNTIYF

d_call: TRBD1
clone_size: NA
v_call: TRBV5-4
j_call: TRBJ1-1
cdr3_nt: TGTGCCAGCAGAGCCGGGACAGTGAACACTGAAGCCTTCTTT
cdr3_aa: CASRAGTVNTEAFF

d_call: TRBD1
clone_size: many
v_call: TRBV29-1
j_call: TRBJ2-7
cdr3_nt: TGCAGCGTTAGGGCAGGGGGTATGTACGAGCAGTACTTC
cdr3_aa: CSVRAGGMYEQYF

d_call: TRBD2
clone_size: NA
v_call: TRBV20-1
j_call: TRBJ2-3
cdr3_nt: TGCAGTCCGTTAGCGGGAGCCACAGATACGCAGTATTTT
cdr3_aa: CSPLAGATDTQYF

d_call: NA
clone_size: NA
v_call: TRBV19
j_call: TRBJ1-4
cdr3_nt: TGTGCCAGTAGTGTAGATGGAGAGTATGAAAAACTGTTTTTT
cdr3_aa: CASSVDGEYEKLFF